The 24 T cell receptor beta chains below were found in one sample sequenced in a study of beta chain features in type 1 diabetes (dated 2018 in TCRdb). Library construction relied on the immunoSEQ multiplex PCR assay. All of the isolated RNA was reverse transcribed with the High Capacity cDNA Reverse Transcription Kit, so expressed TCRB transcripts were sequenced. TCRdb provides this immuneACCESS table in a form limited to in-frame rearrangements. Some clones are lacking; in checked studies, under half of them reflect an unresolved V gene, and why the rest are absent is not known. The sample data list fewer than 900,000 clones, and roughly 15% of these were observed just once. The leading ten clones occupy 0.02% to 0.03% of the sample. The sample comprised naive CD4+ T cells from blood. The cell subset or site label on this specimen signifies: true naive CD4+ T cells. These receptor sequences come from a woman aged 18-29 years in good health.

This clone has just a few counts. The chain employs TRBV7-9 and TRBJ1-2; TRBD1 is a possible D gene (5 bases). CDR3 length: 15 amino acids. V was shortened by 5 bases and J by 12 bases, with 25 bases between the two germline ends. Germline V CDR1 and CDR2: SEHNR, FQNEAQ (reference sequence). The CDR3 reads CASSPPSGRDRGHTF. The CDR3 DNA is TGTGCCAGCAGCCCCCCCTCGGGCAGGGACCGAGGTCACACCTTC.

The chain uses TRBV5-8 and TRBJ1-1; D ambiguous. The CDR3 is 15 amino acids. Germline V lookup: CDR1 SGHTS, CDR2 YDEGEE. Trimming stripped 1 base from V and 0 bases from J, with 10 bases between. CDR3 nucleotide sequence: TGTGCCAGCAGCTTGAGGTCGATCATGAACACTGAAGCTTTCTTT. It specifies CASSLRSIMNTEAFF.

On this clone itself: The junction departs from the called germline gene at one end, perhaps through a read error. The chain couples TRBV28 to TRBJ2-7; TRBD1 matches 9 bases. Germline CDR1 reads MDHEN; CDR2 reads SYDVKM. The CDR3 sequence is 11 residues long. CDR3 residues: CASSLRDRVNF. The CDR3 nucleotides read TGTGCCAGCAGTTTAAGGGACAGGGTGAACTTC.

There are a few counts of this clone. The chain couples TRBV7-3 to TRBJ2-2, with 10 bases identical to TRBD2. Germline CDR1 and CDR2: SGHTA and FQGTGA. The CDR3 covers 18 residues. V shed 5 bases, J shed 6 bases, and the junction held 15 bases outside the gene matches. The CDR3 nucleotides are TGTGCCAGCAGCGTAGGACTAGCGGTGTTTCTAGTCCCCGGGGAGCTGTTTTTT. As protein: CASSVGLAVFLVPGELFF. The full variable domain, completed using reference TRBV7-3 and TRBJ2-2, is GAGVSQTPSNKVTEKGKYVELRCDPISGHTALYWYRQSLGQGPEFLIYFQGTGAADDSGLPNDRFFAVRPEGSVSTLKIQRTERGDSAVYLCASSVGLAVFLVPGELFFGEGSRLTVL.

In its sample, this clone was seen a few times. The V gene is TRBV14, the J gene TRBJ2-4; 8 positions agree with TRBD1. The CDR3 loop spans 16 amino acids. Per germline, CDR1 SGHDN and CDR2 FVKESK. The V gene end was trimmed by 4 bases and the J gene end by 0 bases; junction bases not matched to a gene: 5. CDR3 sequence (DNA): TGTGCCAGCAGCCCAGGACAGGGACGAGCCAAAAACATTCAGTACTTC. Amino acid sequence: CASSPGQGRAKNIQYF.

The chain uses TRBV14 and TRBJ2-3; D uncertain. CDR1 and CDR2 (germline): SGHDN, FVKESK. Trimming left V 4 bases short and J 2 bases short, with 7 bases between. The CDR3 runs to 13 residues. DNA for the CDR3: TGTGCCAGCAGCCCCCGGTTCACAGATACGCAGTATTTT. Protein sequence: CASSPRFTDTQYF.

This chain links TRBV4-2 with TRBJ1-5; unclear D gene. The CDR3 has 13 residues. The germline V and J ends were trimmed by 2 bases and 5 bases, with 7 bases remaining between them. CDR1 LGHNA and CDR2 YNFKEQ come from the germline V gene. The DNA of the CDR3 is TGTGCCAGCAGCCAAACACGCGATCAGCCCCAGCATTTT. It codes for CASSQTRDQPQHF.

A few counts support this clone. This chain connects TRBV11-2 to TRBJ2-7, with a tentative D call TRBD2 (6 bases). This CDR3 region has 15 residues. The V gene lost 6 bases and the J gene lost 1 base, with 16 bases spanning the gap. Germline V gene lookup returns CDR1 SGHAT and CDR2 FQNNGV. CDR3 nucleotide sequence: TGTGCCAGCAGATCGCCGGGACGGGGGTCCTACGAGCAGTACTTC. Its translation is CASRSPGRGSYEQYF.

The chain links TRBV30 to TRBJ2-1; perhaps TRBD2 as D (5 bases). Germline V CDR1 and CDR2: GTSNPN, SVGIG (reference sequence). CDR3 length equals 11 residues. CDR3 bases: TGTGTTGCGGGCCCCTACAATGAGCAGTTCTTC. Its protein is CVAGPYNEQFF.

The table lists this clone with a few counts. This rearrangement joins TRBV18 to TRBJ2-1, with 8 bases matching TRBD2. The CDR3 loop spans 14 amino acids. Trimming took 2 bases from V and 8 from J; bases not matched to a gene: 5. Germline loops: CDR1 KGHSH, CDR2 LQKENI. Here the CDR3 DNA reads TGTGCCAGCTCACCATCTAGCGGGTGGGATGAGCAGTTCTTC. Translating it yields CASSPSSGWDEQFF.

This clone turned up a few times. The chain has TRBV4-3 and TRBJ2-3; TRBD2 matches at 13 bases. Germline CDR1 LGHNA, CDR2 YSLEER. The CDR3 covers 15 residues. J lost 5 bases, V lost 3 bases, and 2 bases had no gene match. CDR3: CASSHGLAGVDTQYF. The CDR3 nucleotides read TGCGCCAGCAGCCACGGACTAGCGGGAGTAGATACGCAGTATTTT.

Written as DNA, the CDR3 is TGTGCCAGCAGAAAGATCCCCAATAGAGGGGCCACCGGGGAGCTGTTTTTT. Protein: CASRKIPNRGATGELFF. This sequence joins TRBV5-4 and TRBJ2-2; perhaps D is TRBD1 or TRBD2 (5 bases each). The V gene's germline CDR1 is SGHNT and CDR2 YYREEE (reference sequence). Trimming took 5 bases from V and 4 from J, leaving 21 bases between them. CDR3 size: 17 residues.

The chain joins TRBV2 to TRBJ2-1; the match to TRBD2 covers 9 bases. The V gene's germline CDR1 is SNHLY and CDR2 FYNNEI. The CDR3 extends over 18 amino acids. V shed 6 bases, J shed 8 bases, and the junction held 20 bases outside the gene matches. CDR3 residues: CASSPNRGGSGSLDEQFF. CDR3 DNA: TGTGCCAGCAGCCCCAACAGGGGTGGTAGCGGGAGTTTAGATGAGCAGTTCTTC.

This clone occurred a few times. The chain links TRBV28 to TRBJ2-3; TRBD2 aligns across 12 bases. CDR1 is MDHEN, CDR2 SYDVKM, per germline. J gave up 2 bases and V 5 bases, and 5 bases lay outside the gene matches. The CDR3 covers 16 residues. CDR3: CASSPGLAGPTDTQYF. The CDR3 coding sequence is TGTGCCAGCAGTCCGGGACTAGCGGGTCCCACAGATACGCAGTATTTT.

This clone has just a few counts. The chain joins TRBV9 to TRBJ2-1; 8 bases fit TRBD2. Germline CDR1 is SGDLS and CDR2 is YYNGEE. The V gene end was trimmed by 3 bases and the J gene end by 6 bases; junction bases not matched to a gene: 20. The CDR3 spans 19 residues. CDR3 sequence: CASSAYFSGASGGLNEQFF. The DNA of the CDR3 is TGTGCCAGCAGCGCCTATTTCTCGGGAGCCAGCGGGGGCCTCAATGAGCAGTTCTTC.

The chain links TRBV6-6 to TRBJ2-5; 7 nucleotides match TRBD1. CDR3 size: 13 residues. Trimming at V came to 6 bases and at J to 6 bases, leaving 7 bases not matched to a gene. Germline values: CDR1 MNHNY, CDR2 SVGAGI (reference sequence). CDR3: CASRTHRGQTQYF. DNA for the CDR3: TGTGCCAGCAGAACCCACAGGGGACAGACCCAGTACTTC.

The rearrangement links TRBV7-9 to TRBJ2-1; 10 bases are shared with TRBD2. The CDR3 covers 15 residues. The J segment lost 15 bases and the V segment lost 1 base, leaving 12 bases of the junction unmatched. The germline V gene has CDR1 SEHNR and CDR2 FQNEAQ (reference sequence). CDR3 bases: TGTGCCAGCAGCTTAGGCAGCGGGAGGGCCGAGAGCCTGTTCTTC. Its translation is CASSLGSGRAESLFF.

As to this clone: Distinct nucleotide sequences in the sample also encode this CDR3. The gene calls are TRBV14 and TRBJ2-7; D is unclear. The CDR3 has 12 residues. Germline V lookup: CDR1 SGHDN, CDR2 FVKESK. Trimming shortened V by 0 bases and J by 4 bases, and 4 bases separated the two germline ends. The CDR3 DNA sequence: TGTGCCAGCAGCCAAGAGGGGTACGAGCAGTACTTC. This translates into CASSQEGYEQYF.

The rearrangement uses TRBV7-6 and TRBJ2-5, with 7 bases that match TRBD2. Germline V lookup: CDR1 SGHVS, CDR2 FNYEAQ. This CDR3 has 14 residues. After removal of 2 bases from V and 5 bases from J, the junction contained 5 bases not matched to a gene. As DNA, the CDR3 is TGTGCCAGCAGCTTAATCGTGGGAGGGGAGACCCAGTACTTC. Amino acids: CASSLIVGGETQYF.

The rearrangement uses TRBV6-5 and TRBJ2-7, with D hard to call. The CDR3 has 15 amino acids. Germline values: CDR1 MNHEY, CDR2 SVGAGI. The V gene lost 2 bases and the J gene lost 2 bases, with 13 bases spanning the gap. The CDR3 spells CASSYLRQRAYEQYF. The CDR3 DNA follows: TGTGCCAGCAGTTACCTGCGGCAGAGAGCCTACGAGCAGTACTTC.

This clone came up a few times. The gene calls are TRBV6-1 and TRBJ2-1; 13 bases line up with TRBD2. Germline CDR1 reads MNHNS; CDR2 reads SASEGT. The length of the CDR3 is 15 residues. Trimming cost V 5 bases and J 8 bases; bases outside gene matches: 6. The CDR3 is CASSITSGRADEQFF. The CDR3, as DNA: TGTGCCAGCAGTATAACTAGCGGGAGGGCCGATGAGCAGTTCTTC.

The chain joins TRBV7-9 to TRBJ1-2; possibly TRBD1 for D (5 bases). This CDR3 has 13 residues. The V end was cut by 1 base, the J end by 7 bases, with 10 bases between. Germline loops: CDR1 SEHNR, CDR2 FQNEAQ (reference sequence). This CDR3 reads CASSLERGSGYTF. As DNA, the CDR3 is TGTGCCAGCAGCTTAGAGCGGGGGTCTGGCTACACCTTC.

This clone was found a few times. This chain links TRBV29-1 with TRBJ1-2, with 10 bases lining up with TRBD1. From germline, CDR1 is SQVTM and CDR2 ANQGSEA. CDR3 length equals 12 residues. With V trimmed by 6 bases and J by 8 bases, 6 bases remained unmatched. In nucleotides, the CDR3 is TGCAGCGTCGTGACAGGGGGCGGAGGCTACACCTTC. This gives the protein CSVVTGGGGYTF.

The chain links TRBV18 to TRBJ2-7, with D possibly matching TRBD2 (6 bases). The germline V gene has CDR1 KGHSH and CDR2 LQKENI. Trimming removed 4 bases at V and 0 bases at J, with 13 bases between. The CDR3 has 15 amino acids. The CDR3 reads CASSLSDGSSYEQYF. The CDR3 DNA sequence: TGTGCCAGCTCACTATCCGACGGGAGCTCCTACGAGCAGTACTTC.